The 30 T cell receptor beta chains in this list originate from one sample, sequenced in a study of blood T cells in healthy people across ages. Combining a sample-barcoded 5' primer with a J-beta primer mix, a second PCR ran for roughly 6 to 11 cycles. TCRdb ran MiXCR on the 5' RACE reads and lists one entry per CDR3 protein. Counted here are around 1,500,000 distinct CDR3 sequences, 28% occurring once; the ten biggest clones make up 7.7%. Sequenced input: blood. The source of these receptors is a woman under 40 in good health.

This clonotype showed up just a few times. This CDR3 is CASSLVQSEAFF. In nucleotides, the CDR3 is TGTGCCAGCAGCTTGGTACAAAGTGAAGCTTTCTTT. V gene TRBV5-5 combines with J gene TRBJ1-1; no clear D. Germline CDR1 is SGHKS and CDR2 is YYEKEE (reference sequence). With 0 bases removed from V and 7 bases from J, the gap between germline ends came to 7 bases. The CDR3 totals 12 residues. Supplemented by reference TRBV5-5 and TRBJ1-1, the full variable domain reads DAGVTQSPTHLIKTRGQQVTLRCSPISGHKSVSWYQQVLGQGPQFIFQYYEKEERGRGNFPDRFSARQFPNYSSELNVNALLLGDSALYLCASSLVQSEAFFGQGTRLTVV.

This clonotype was picked up a small number of times. V is TRBV29-1 and J is TRBJ1-1; D possibly corresponds to TRBD1 (5 bases). The V gene's germline CDR1 is SQVTM and CDR2 ANQGSEA. The CDR3 totals 13 residues. The V and J ends lost 1 base and 8 bases respectively, with 14 bases between them. CDR3 nucleotides: TGCAGCGTTGAAGCTAACCCGGGACCCGAAGCTTTCTTT. Amino acids: CSVEANPGPEAFF. Combining the CDR3 with reference TRBV29-1 and TRBJ1-1 gives the whole variable domain SAVISQKPSRDICQRGTSLTIQCQVDSQVTMMFWYRQQPGQSLTLIATANQGSEATYESGFVIDKFPISRPNLTFSTLTVSNMSPEDSSIYLCSVEANPGPEAFFGQGTRLTVV.

The chain combines TRBV5-1 with TRBJ2-5; D is ambiguous. V was trimmed by 2 bases and J by 5 bases, leaving 7 bases between them. CDR1 and CDR2 (germline): SGHRS, YFSETQ. The CDR3 length is 12 residues. CDR3 nucleotide sequence: TGCGCCAGCAGCTTTTGGCGTGAGACCCAGTACTTC. It codes for CASSFWRETQYF.

V and J are TRBV30 and TRBJ1-5; 8 positions agree with TRBD1. V shed 1 base and J 2 bases; nucleotides not matched to a gene: 7. This CDR3 comprises 16 residues. Per germline, CDR1 GTSNPN and CDR2 SVGIG (reference sequence). CDR3: CAWSAFGTGRNQPQHF. The CDR3 nucleotides are TGTGCCTGGAGTGCCTTTGGGACAGGCCGCAATCAGCCCCAGCATTTT.

The V gene is TRBV7-9, the J gene TRBJ2-1, with D perhaps TRBD1 (5 bases). Germline CDR1 SEHNR, CDR2 FQNEAQ (reference sequence). The V end lost 0 bases, the J end lost 8 bases, and 11 bases lay between the germline ends. This CDR3 is 14 amino acids long. This chain's CDR3 is CASSLAHGADEQFF. DNA of the CDR3: TGTGCCAGCAGCTTAGCTCATGGGGCAGATGAGCAGTTCTTC.

The chain links TRBV5-4 to TRBJ2-7; either TRBD1 or TRBD2 may fit D (5 bases each). The CDR3 is 14 amino acids. V was clipped by 4 bases and J by 6 bases, with 17 bases between them. The germline CDR1 and CDR2 sequences are SGHNT and YYREEE (reference sequence). The CDR3 bases are TGTGCCAGCAGCCCCCGGGACCTACGGGGCGAGCAGTACTTC. Its protein product is CASSPRDLRGEQYF.

This sequence joins TRBV18 and TRBJ2-7, with D possibly matching TRBD2 (5 bases). The length of the CDR3 is 11 residues. Germline loops: CDR1 KGHSH, CDR2 LQKENI. Trimming took off 5 bases at V and 8 bases at J, with 10 bases between the two ends. CDR3 DNA: TGTGCCAGCTCAGCCCGGGATAAGCAGTACTTC. It yields the protein CASSARDKQYF.

As to this clonotype: This may stem from a read error, because a much larger clone lies one nucleotide away. The rearrangement uses TRBV7-6 and TRBJ2-7; 9 bases fit TRBD2. The J segment lost 7 bases and the V segment lost 3 bases, leaving 10 bases of the junction unmatched. This CDR3 is 15 amino acids long. Germline-derived CDR1 and CDR2 are SGHVS and FNYEAQ. The CDR3 region is CASSLISGSYNEQYF. CDR3 coding DNA: TGTGCCAGCAGCTTGATTAGCGGGAGTTACAATGAGCAGTACTTC.

The chain has TRBV4-3 and TRBJ1-1; TRBD1 agrees at 9 bases. Losses at the gene ends were 1 base for V and 6 bases for J; bases not matched to a gene: 3. The CDR3 loop spans 14 amino acids. Germline V lookup: CDR1 LGHNA, CDR2 YSLEER. CDR3 residues: CASSQGTGAAEAFF. As DNA, the CDR3 is TGCGCCAGCAGCCAAGGGACAGGGGCAGCTGAAGCTTTCTTT.

Regarding this clonotype: A junction boundary mismatches the germline segment, possibly from a read error. The chain has TRBV18 and TRBJ1-5, with D possibly being TRBD1 (5 bases). Germline-derived CDR1 and CDR2 are KGHSH and LQKENI. This CDR3 is built from 15 residues. The CDR3 sequence: CASSPGNQGNRPQHF. CDR3 bases: TGTGCCAGCTCGCCAGGGAACCAGGGCAATCGGCCCCAGCATTTT.

This clonotype was seen only a few times. This chain links TRBV7-2 with TRBJ2-7, with 7 bases lining up with TRBD2. V shed 7 bases, J shed 1 base, and the junction held 19 bases outside the gene matches. The CDR3 is made up of 18 amino acids. Germline V gene lookup returns CDR1 SGHTA and CDR2 FQGNSA. CDR3 in amino acids: CASTSRPVTSAYSYEQYF. CDR3 sequence (DNA): TGTGCCAGCACCTCCCGGCCCGTCACTAGCGCTTATTCCTACGAGCAGTACTTC.

The V and J genes are TRBV4-3 and TRBJ1-2; TRBD1 is a possible D gene (6 bases). CDR1 and CDR2 from the germline V gene are LGHNA and YSLEER. The CDR3 totals 15 residues. V was cut by 3 bases and J by 6 bases, with 17 bases left in between. The CDR3 region is CASSQKNQGQNGYTF. CDR3 DNA: TGCGCCAGCAGCCAGAAAAACCAGGGGCAGAATGGCTACACCTTC.

J is TRBJ2-6 and V is TRBV14, with TRBD1 matching over 7 bases. Germline CDR1 reads SGHDN; CDR2 reads FVKESK. V shed 7 bases, J shed 4 bases, and the junction held 13 bases outside the gene matches. The CDR3 is 17 amino acids. The CDR3 sequence: CASNLRQGLFGANVLTF. CDR3 bases: TGTGCCAGCAACCTCCGACAGGGTCTTTTCGGGGCCAACGTCCTGACTTTC.

This clonotype was seen more than once but under ten times. The V gene is TRBV9, the J gene TRBJ2-5; TRBD2 is a possible D gene (7 bases). CDR1 and CDR2 (germline): SGDLS, YYNGEE. Between the trimmed V and J ends, which lost 3 bases and 3 bases, there was a span of 12 bases. This CDR3 has 14 residues. In nucleotides, the CDR3 is TGTGCCAGCAGCGCAGAGGGGGGGGAAGAGACCCAGTACTTC. Translating gives CASSAEGGEETQYF.

This clonotype has more than one count but fewer than ten. CDR3 amino acids: CASSYYPTSGSSETQYF. CDR3 in DNA: TGTGCCAGCAGTTACTATCCGACTAGCGGGAGTTCGGAGACCCAGTACTTC. This rearrangement joins TRBV6-6 to TRBJ2-5, with 12 bases aligning to TRBD2. Germline V gene sequence: CDR1 MNHNY, CDR2 SVGAGI (reference sequence). There are 17 residues in the CDR3. The junction had 8 bases not matched to a gene; V was cut back by 1 base and J by 5 bases.

This sequence joins TRBV12-3 or TRBV12-4 and TRBJ1-2, with D possibly matching TRBD1 (5 bases). The V end was cut by 0 bases, the J end by 7 bases, with 12 bases between. The CDR3 covers 14 residues. CDR3 amino acids: CASSLAPRVGGYTF. CDR3 DNA: TGTGCCAGCAGTTTAGCTCCCAGGGTGGGTGGCTACACCTTC.

This clonotype was recorded many times. This sequence joins TRBV29-1 and TRBJ2-7; D is possibly TRBD1 (5 bases). Germline assignment: CDR1 SQVTM and CDR2 ANQGSEA. The length of the CDR3 is 13 residues. Trimming removed 6 bases from V and 3 bases from J, with 15 bases in between. The DNA for the CDR3 is TGCAGCGTCGCGGACACTGGCCTCTACGAGCAGTACTTC. Translated: CSVADTGLYEQYF.

The rearrangement links TRBV7-2 to TRBJ2-4, with 10 bases fitting TRBD2. J lost 13 bases, V lost 6 bases, and 15 bases had no gene match. The germline V gene encodes CDR1 SGHTA and CDR2 FQGNSA. The CDR3 loop spans 15 amino acids. In nucleotides, the CDR3 is TGTGCCAGCAGTTCAGTTATCGTAGCGGGGGGTGAGCAGTACTTC. It translates to CASSSVIVAGGEQYF.

In this sample, this clonotype turned up many times. The chain couples TRBV9 to TRBJ2-3; 8 bases are a match to TRBD1. The trim removed 4 bases at V and 2 bases at J, leaving 6 bases unmatched. The CDR3 is 15 residues long. Per the germline V gene, CDR1 is SGDLS and CDR2 is YYNGEE. The CDR3, as DNA: TGTGCCAGCAGCCTGGACAGGGTCGACACAGATACGCAGTATTTT. Encoded protein: CASSLDRVDTDTQYF.

This clonotype was counted many times. This chain joins TRBV20-1 and TRBJ1-5, with TRBD1 matching over 9 bases. The trim removed 6 bases at V and 1 base at J, leaving 1 base unmatched. CDR1 DFQATT and CDR2 SNEGSKA come from the germline V gene (reference sequence). The CDR3 is made up of 13 amino acids. CDR3 in DNA: TGCAGTGCGGGACAGGGAAGCAATCAGCCCCAGCATTTT. It encodes CSAGQGSNQPQHF.

The V and J genes are TRBV2 and TRBJ2-1; 7 positions agree with TRBD1. Germline V gene sequence: CDR1 SNHLY, CDR2 FYNNEI. The CDR3 has 15 residues. J gave up 3 bases and V 7 bases, and 9 bases lay outside the gene matches. CDR3 nucleotide sequence: TGTGCCAGCACCCCACAGGGGAAGAACTACAATGAGCAGTTCTTC. Encoded protein: CASTPQGKNYNEQFF.

The gene calls are TRBV2 and TRBJ1-2; D gene ambiguous. Looked up from germline, CDR1 is SNHLY and CDR2 is FYNNEI. Trimming removed 7 bases at V and 1 base at J, with 19 bases between. The CDR3 has 16 amino acids. CDR3 bases: TGTGCCAGCACCCCCTGGAAGGGAGAGTTTAACTATGGCTACACCTTC. The encoded protein is CASTPWKGEFNYGYTF.

The table lists this clonotype with many counts. The chain employs TRBV4-3 and TRBJ2-5, with 7 bases aligning to TRBD1. Germline-derived CDR1 and CDR2 are LGHNA and YSLEER. With V trimmed by 0 bases and J by 13 bases, 11 bases remained unmatched. The CDR3 consists of 14 residues. CDR3 coding DNA: TGCGCCAGCAGCCAAGATGTTCTTGGGACAGTACGGTACTTC. Residues: CASSQDVLGTVRYF.

This clonotype has a handful of counts. The rearrangement uses TRBV30 and TRBJ2-1; D is unclear. The CDR3 loop spans 10 amino acids. Between the trimmed V and J ends, which lost 2 bases and 9 bases, there was a span of 5 bases. Per the germline V gene, CDR1 is GTSNPN and CDR2 is SVGIG (reference sequence). The CDR3: CAWSMGEQFF. The DNA of the CDR3 is TGTGCCTGGAGTATGGGTGAGCAGTTCTTC.

The J gene is TRBJ2-7, the V gene TRBV7-2; no clear D. In germline, CDR1 is SGHTA, CDR2 FQGNSA. This CDR3 comprises 14 residues. The V end lost 1 base, the J end lost 2 bases, and 9 bases lay between the germline ends. CDR3 protein: CASSLVPSPYEQYF. The CDR3 DNA is TGTGCCAGCAGCTTAGTCCCCAGCCCCTACGAGCAGTACTTC.

This clonotype was seen many times. V gene TRBV4-3 combines with J gene TRBJ2-5, with a weak D call TRBD2 (6 bases). Trimming shortened V by 0 bases and J by 5 bases, and 19 bases separated the two germline ends. The CDR3 runs 17 residues. Germline-derived CDR1 and CDR2 are LGHNA and YSLEER. CDR3 DNA sequence: TGCGCCAGCAGCCAAGATCTTGGCGGGAACCCACCCGAGACCCAGTACTTC. This encodes CASSQDLGGNPPETQYF.

The chain recombines TRBV30 with TRBJ2-5, with 7 bases fitting TRBD1. Unmatched junction bases numbered 12, after V lost 2 bases and J lost 3 bases. This CDR3 spans 16 amino acids. The germline gives CDR1 GTSNPN, CDR2 SVGIG (reference sequence). The CDR3 DNA is TGTGCCTGGAGTCGGGCGCCCGGGACAGATGAAGAGACCCAGTACTTC. This codes for CAWSRAPGTDEETQYF.

Only a few counts were recorded for this clonotype. The V call is TRBV12-3 or TRBV12-4, the J call TRBJ2-1; 10 bases are shared with TRBD2. This CDR3 contains 14 residues. With 8 bases clipped from V and 7 bases from J, the junction kept 8 bases outside the gene matches. In DNA form, the CDR3 reads TGTGCCAGCGTCGCGGCTAGCGGGAGAAATGAGCAGTTCTTC. Translated, it gives CASVAASGRNEQFF.

This clonotype was seen more than once but under ten times. J is TRBJ2-1 and V is TRBV29-1; 8 bases agree with TRBD2. CDR1 SQVTM and CDR2 ANQGSEA come from the germline V gene. This CDR3 is built from 15 residues. Trimming at V came to 0 bases and at J to 7 bases, leaving 8 bases not matched to a gene. The CDR3 spells CSVEDHGRAGNEQFF. The CDR3 coding sequence is TGCAGCGTTGAAGATCACGGGAGGGCCGGGAATGAGCAGTTCTTC.

Regarding this clonotype: Its ends do not fully match the called genes, so a read error is possible. The rearrangement uses TRBV12-3 or TRBV12-4 and TRBJ2-3, with TRBD2 matching 8 bases. CDR3 length equals 14 residues. CDR3 nucleotide sequence: TGTGCCAGCGCAGCGGGGGTCAGCACAGATGCGCAGTATTTT. It codes for CASAAGVSTDAQYF.